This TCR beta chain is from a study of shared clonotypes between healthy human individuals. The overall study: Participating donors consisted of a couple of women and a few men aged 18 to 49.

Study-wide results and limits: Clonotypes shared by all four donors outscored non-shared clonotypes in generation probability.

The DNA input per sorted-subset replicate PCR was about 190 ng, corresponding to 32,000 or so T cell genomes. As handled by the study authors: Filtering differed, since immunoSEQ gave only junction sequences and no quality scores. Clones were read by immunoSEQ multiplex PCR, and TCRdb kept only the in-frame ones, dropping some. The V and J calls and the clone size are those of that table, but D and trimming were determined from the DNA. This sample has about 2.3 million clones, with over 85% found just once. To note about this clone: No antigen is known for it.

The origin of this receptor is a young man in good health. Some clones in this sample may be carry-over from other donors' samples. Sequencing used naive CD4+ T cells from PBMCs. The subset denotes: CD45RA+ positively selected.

CDR3 amino acids: CASSSTSSYEQYF. CDR3 DNA: TGTGCCAGCAGCTCGACGAGCTCCTACGAGCAGTACTTC. The rearrangement joins TRBV7-3 to TRBJ2-7; D is uncertain. Trimming took off 4 bases at V and 0 bases at J, with 7 bases between the two ends. CDR1 and CDR2 from the germline V gene are SGHTA and FQGTGA. The CDR3 spans 13 residues.